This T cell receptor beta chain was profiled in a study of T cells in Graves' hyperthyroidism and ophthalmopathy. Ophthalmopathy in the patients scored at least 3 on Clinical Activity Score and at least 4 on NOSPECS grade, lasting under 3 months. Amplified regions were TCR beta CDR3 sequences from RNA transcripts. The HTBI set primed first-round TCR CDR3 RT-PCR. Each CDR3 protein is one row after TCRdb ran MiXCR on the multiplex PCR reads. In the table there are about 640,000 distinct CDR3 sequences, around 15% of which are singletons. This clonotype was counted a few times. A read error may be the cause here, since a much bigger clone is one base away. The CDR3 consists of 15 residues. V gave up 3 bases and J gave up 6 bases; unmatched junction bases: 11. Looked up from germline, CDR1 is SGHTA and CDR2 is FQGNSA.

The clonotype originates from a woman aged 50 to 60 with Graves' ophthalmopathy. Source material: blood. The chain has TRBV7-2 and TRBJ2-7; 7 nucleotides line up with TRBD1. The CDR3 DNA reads TGTGCCAGCAGCTTTCTGACAGGGTATGCCGTCGAGCAGTACTTC. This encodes CASSFLTGYAVEQYF.